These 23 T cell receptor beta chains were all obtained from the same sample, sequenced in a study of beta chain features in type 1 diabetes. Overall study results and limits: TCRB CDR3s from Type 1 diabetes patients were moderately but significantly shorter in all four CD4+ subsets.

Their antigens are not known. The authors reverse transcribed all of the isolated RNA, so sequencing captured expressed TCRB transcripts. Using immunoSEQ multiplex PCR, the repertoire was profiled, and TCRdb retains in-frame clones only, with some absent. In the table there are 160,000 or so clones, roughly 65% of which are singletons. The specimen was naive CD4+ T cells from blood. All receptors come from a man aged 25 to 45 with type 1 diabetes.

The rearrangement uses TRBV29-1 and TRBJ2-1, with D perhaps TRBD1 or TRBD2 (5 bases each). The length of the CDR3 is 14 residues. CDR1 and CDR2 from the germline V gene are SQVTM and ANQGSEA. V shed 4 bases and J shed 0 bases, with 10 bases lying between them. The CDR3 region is CSVVRGASYNEQFF. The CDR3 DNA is TGCAGCGTTGTACGAGGGGCCTCCTACAATGAGCAGTTCTTC.

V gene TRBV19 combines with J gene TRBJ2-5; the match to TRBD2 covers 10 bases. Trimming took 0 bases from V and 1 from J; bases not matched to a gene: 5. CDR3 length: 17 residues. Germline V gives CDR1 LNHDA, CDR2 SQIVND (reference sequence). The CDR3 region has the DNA TGTGCCAGTAGTATAGATGAGGCTAGCGGGGGCCAAGAGACCCAGTACTTC. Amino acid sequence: CASSIDEASGGQETQYF.

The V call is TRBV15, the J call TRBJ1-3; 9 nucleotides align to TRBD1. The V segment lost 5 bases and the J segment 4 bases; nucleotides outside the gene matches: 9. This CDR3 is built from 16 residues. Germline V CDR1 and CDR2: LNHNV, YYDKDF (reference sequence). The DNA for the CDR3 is TGTGCCACCAGCCCCCGGGACAGGGTAGGAGGAAACACCATATATTTT. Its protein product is CATSPRDRVGGNTIYF. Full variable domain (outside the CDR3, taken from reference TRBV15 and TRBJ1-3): DAMVIQNPRYQVTQFGKPVTLSCSQTLNHNVMYWYQQKSSQAPKLLFHYYDKDFNNEADTPDNFQSRRPNTSFCFLDIRSPGLGDTAMYLCATSPRDRVGGNTIYFGEGSWLTVV.

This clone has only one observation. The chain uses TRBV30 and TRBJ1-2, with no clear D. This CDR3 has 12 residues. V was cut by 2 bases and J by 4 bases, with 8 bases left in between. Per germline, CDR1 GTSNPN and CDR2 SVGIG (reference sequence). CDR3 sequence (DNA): TGTGCCTGGAGTAGACTAAGCTATGGCTACACCTTC. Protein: CAWSRLSYGYTF.

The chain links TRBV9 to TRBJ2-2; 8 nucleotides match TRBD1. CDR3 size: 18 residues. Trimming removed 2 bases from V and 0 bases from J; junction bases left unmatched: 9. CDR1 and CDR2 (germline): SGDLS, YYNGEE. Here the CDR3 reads CASSVEDRAAANTGELFF. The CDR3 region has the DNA TGTGCCAGCAGCGTGGAGGACAGGGCCGCCGCGAACACCGGGGAGCTGTTTTTT.

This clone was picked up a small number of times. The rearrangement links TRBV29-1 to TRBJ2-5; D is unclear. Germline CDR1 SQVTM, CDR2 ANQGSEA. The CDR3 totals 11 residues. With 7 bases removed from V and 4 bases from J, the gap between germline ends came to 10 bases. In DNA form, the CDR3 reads TGCAGCGCCCGTGACGGAGAGACCCAGTACTTC. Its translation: CSARDGETQYF. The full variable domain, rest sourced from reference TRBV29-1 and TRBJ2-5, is SAVISQKPSRDICQRGTSLTIQCQVDSQVTMMFWYRQQPGQSLTLIATANQGSEATYESGFVIDKFPISRPNLTFSTLTVSNMSPEDSSIYLCSARDGETQYFGPGTRLLVL.

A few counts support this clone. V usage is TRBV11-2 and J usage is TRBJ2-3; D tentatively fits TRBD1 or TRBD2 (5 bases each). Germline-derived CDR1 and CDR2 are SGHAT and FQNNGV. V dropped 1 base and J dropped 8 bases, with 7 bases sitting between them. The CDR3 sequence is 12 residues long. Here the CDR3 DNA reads TGTGCCAGCAGCTTAGGTGGGGGTACGCAGTATTTT. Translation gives CASSLGGGTQYF. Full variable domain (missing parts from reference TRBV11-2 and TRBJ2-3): EAGVAQSPRYKIIEKRQSVAFWCNPISGHATLYWYQQILGQGPKLLIQFQNNGVVDDSQLPKDRFSAERLKGVDSTLKIQPAKLEDSAVYLCASSLGGGTQYFGPGTRLTVL.

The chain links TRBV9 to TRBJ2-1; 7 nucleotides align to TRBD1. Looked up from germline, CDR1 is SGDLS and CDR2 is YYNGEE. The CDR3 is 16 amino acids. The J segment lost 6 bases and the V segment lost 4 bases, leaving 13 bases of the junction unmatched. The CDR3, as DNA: TGTGCCAGCAGCTCCACCGGGACAGAGGTGGGCAATGAGCAGTTCTTC. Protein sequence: CASSSTGTEVGNEQFF.

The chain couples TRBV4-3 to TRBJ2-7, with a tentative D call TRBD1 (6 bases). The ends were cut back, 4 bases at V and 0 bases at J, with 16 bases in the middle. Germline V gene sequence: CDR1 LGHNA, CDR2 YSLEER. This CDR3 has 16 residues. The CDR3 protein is CASSRLRGTDSYEQYF. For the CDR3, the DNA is TGCGCCAGCAGCCGATTAAGGGGGACGGACTCCTACGAGCAGTACTTC.

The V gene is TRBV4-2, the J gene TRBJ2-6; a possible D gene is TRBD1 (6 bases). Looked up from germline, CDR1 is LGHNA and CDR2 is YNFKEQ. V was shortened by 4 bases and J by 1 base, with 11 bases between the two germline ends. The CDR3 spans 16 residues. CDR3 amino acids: CASSLDSSSGANVLTF. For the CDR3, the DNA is TGTGCCAGCAGCCTGGACAGTTCATCTGGGGCCAACGTCCTGACTTTC.

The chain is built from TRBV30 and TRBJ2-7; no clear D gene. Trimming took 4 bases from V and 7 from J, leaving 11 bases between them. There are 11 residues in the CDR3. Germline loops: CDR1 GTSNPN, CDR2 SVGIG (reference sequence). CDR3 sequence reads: CAWTLFGEQYF. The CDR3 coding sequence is TGTGCCTGGACTCTCTTCGGGGAGCAGTACTTC.

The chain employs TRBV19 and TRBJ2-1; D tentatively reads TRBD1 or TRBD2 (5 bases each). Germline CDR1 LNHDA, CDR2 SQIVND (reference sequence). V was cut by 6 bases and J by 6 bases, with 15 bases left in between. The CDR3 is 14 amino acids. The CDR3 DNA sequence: TGTGCCAGTAGACTGTCCTCAGGGAGCAATGAGCAGTTCTTC. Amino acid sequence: CASRLSSGSNEQFF.

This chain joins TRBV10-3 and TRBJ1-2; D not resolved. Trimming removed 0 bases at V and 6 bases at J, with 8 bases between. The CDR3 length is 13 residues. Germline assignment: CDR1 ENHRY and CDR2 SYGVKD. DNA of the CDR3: TGTGCCATCAGTGAGTCTTCCGGGGATGGCTACACCTTC. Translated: CAISESSGDGYTF.

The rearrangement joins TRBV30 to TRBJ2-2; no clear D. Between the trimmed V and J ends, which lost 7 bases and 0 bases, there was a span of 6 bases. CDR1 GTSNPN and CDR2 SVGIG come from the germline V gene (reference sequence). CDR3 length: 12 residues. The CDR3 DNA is TGTGCCTTTGCTACGAACACCGGGGAGCTGTTTTTT. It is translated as CAFATNTGELFF.

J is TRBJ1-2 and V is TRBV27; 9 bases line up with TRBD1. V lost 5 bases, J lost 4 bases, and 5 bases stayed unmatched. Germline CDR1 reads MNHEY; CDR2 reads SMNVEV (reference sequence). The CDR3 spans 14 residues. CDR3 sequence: CASSPDRGFYGYTF. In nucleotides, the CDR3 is TGTGCCAGCAGTCCAGACAGGGGGTTCTATGGCTACACCTTC.

The CDR3 coding sequence is TGTGCCAGCAACCCGACAGGGCGTATTCAGTACTTC. Protein: CASNPTGRIQYF. This chain connects TRBV28 to TRBJ2-4; 7 bases fit TRBD1. The CDR3 spans 12 residues. V lost 7 bases and J lost 10; bases outside the gene matches: 7. Germline CDR1 is MDHEN and CDR2 is SYDVKM.

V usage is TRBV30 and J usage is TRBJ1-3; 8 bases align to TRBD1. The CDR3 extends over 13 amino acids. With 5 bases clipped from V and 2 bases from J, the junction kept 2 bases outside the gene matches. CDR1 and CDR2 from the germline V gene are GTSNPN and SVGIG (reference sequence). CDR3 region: CAWDRGAGNTIYF. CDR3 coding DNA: TGTGCCTGGGACAGGGGCGCTGGAAACACCATATATTTT. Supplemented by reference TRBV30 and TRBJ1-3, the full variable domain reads SQTIHQWPATLVQPVGSPLSLECTVEGTSNPNLYWYRQAAGRGLQLLFYSVGIGQISSEVPQNLSASRPQDRQFILSSKKLLLSDSGFYLCAWDRGAGNTIYFGEGSWLTVV.

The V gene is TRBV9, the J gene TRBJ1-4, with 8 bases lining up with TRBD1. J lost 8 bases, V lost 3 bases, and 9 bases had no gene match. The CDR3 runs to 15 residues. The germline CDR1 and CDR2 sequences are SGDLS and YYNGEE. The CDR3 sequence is CASSARTGFEEKLFF. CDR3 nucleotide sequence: TGTGCCAGCAGCGCAAGGACAGGGTTCGAAGAAAAACTGTTTTTT.

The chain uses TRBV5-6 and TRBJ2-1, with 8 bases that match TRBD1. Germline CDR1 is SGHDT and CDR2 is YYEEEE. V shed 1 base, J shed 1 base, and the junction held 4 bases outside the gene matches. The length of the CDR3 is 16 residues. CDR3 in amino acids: CASSLFQGASYNEQFF. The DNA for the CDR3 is TGTGCCAGCAGCTTGTTTCAGGGGGCGTCCTACAATGAGCAGTTCTTC. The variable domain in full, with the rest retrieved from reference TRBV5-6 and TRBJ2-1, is DAGVTQSPTHLIKTRGQQVTLRCSPKSGHDTVSWYQQALGQGPQFIFQYYEEEERQRGNFPDRFSGHQFPNYSSELNVNALLLGDSALYLCASSLFQGASYNEQFFGPGTRLTVL.

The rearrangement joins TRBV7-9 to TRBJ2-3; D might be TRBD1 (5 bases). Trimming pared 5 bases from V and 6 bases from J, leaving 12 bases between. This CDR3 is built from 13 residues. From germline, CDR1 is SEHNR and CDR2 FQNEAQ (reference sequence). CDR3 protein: CASSGAAGDTQYF. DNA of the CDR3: TGTGCCAGCAGCGGGGCAGCAGGGGATACGCAGTATTTT.

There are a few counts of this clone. CDR3 nucleotides: TGCGCCAGCAGCCAAGATAGCGGTTACGGATACAATGAGCAGTTCTTC. Protein product: CASSQDSGYGYNEQFF. This chain uses TRBV4-3 with TRBJ2-1, with a weak D call TRBD2 (6 bases). Trimming pared 0 bases from V and 4 bases from J, leaving 13 bases between. The germline CDR1 and CDR2 sequences are LGHNA and YSLEER. The CDR3 loop spans 16 amino acids.

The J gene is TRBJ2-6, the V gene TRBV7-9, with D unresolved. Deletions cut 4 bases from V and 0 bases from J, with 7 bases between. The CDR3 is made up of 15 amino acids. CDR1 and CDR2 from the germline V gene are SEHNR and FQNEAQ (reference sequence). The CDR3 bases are TGTGCCAGCAGCTCCGACACCTCTGGGGCCAACGTCCTGACTTTC. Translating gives CASSSDTSGANVLTF.

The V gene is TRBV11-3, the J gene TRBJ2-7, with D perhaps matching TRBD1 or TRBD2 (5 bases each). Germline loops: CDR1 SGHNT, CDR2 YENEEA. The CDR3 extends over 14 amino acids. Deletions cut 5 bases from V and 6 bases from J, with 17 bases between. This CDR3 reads CASSPGHHRGEQYF. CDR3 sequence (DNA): TGTGCCAGCAGCCCCGGACACCACCGGGGCGAGCAGTACTTC.